Below are 4 T cell receptor beta chains sequenced from a single sample in a study of shared clonotypes between healthy human individuals. Profiled with immunoSEQ multiplex PCR; TCRdb holds only in-frame clones, not every one. The sample carries more than 150,000 clones, approximately 62% recorded once. The sequenced material came from memory CD4+ T cells sorted from blood. The sample's subset: CD45RA-negative fraction. The receptors derive from a man aged 25 to 40 in good health.

This clone was detected only once. The chain employs TRBV5-4 and TRBJ2-7; 8 bases map to TRBD2. There are 14 residues in the CDR3. The germline V gene encodes CDR1 SGHNT and CDR2 YYREEE (reference sequence). V lost 4 bases and J lost 5; bases outside the gene matches: 8. This chain's CDR3 is CASSREGPSHEQYF. CDR3 in DNA: TGTGCCAGCAGCCGGGAGGGCCCTTCCCACGAGCAGTACTTC.

The rearrangement links TRBV10-3 to TRBJ1-2; D gene ambiguous. Trimming pared 3 bases from V and 3 bases from J, leaving 2 bases between. The CDR3 consists of 11 residues. The V gene's germline CDR1 is ENHRY and CDR2 SYGVKD. DNA for the CDR3: TGTGCCATCAGTGATTACTATGGCTACACCTTC. It specifies CAISDYYGYTF.

This clone showed up just once. The genes are TRBV7-2 and TRBJ1-1; 8 positions match TRBD1. Germline-derived CDR1 and CDR2 are SGHTA and FQGNSA. The J segment lost 5 bases and the V segment lost 5 bases, leaving 10 bases of the junction unmatched. The CDR3 sequence is 15 residues long. CDR3 DNA sequence: TGTGCCAGCAGCCGCTTCGGACAGGGCGTGACTGAAGCTTTCTTT. Protein product: CASSRFGQGVTEAFF.

The J gene is TRBJ2-1, the V gene TRBV9; 10 bases are a match to TRBD2. Germline lookup yields CDR1 SGDLS and CDR2 YYNGEE. The CDR3 is 15 residues long. The junction had 4 bases not matched to a gene; V was cut back by 3 bases and J by 4 bases. CDR3 loop: CASSATSGLYNEQFF. CDR3 coding DNA: TGTGCCAGCAGCGCGACTAGCGGGTTATACAATGAGCAGTTCTTC.